This T cell receptor (beta chain) was recovered during a study of CD8 T cells in Susac syndrome. Whole-study results and caveats: A relatively small number of individuals underwent TCR sequencing and HLA analysis.

The V and J ends lost 4 bases and 7 bases respectively, with 14 bases between them. Germline values: CDR1 SQVTM, CDR2 ANQGSEA. The CDR3 length is 12 residues. Remarks on this clonotype: No antigen is known for it.

After extraction with the RNeasy kit, roughly 0.5 to 1 ug of the RNA was reverse transcribed using random hexamers. By means of immunoSEQ multiplex PCR, TCR beta CDR3 spanning 54 Vbeta and 13 Jbeta underwent amplification. One entry per CDR3 protein results from TCRdb running MiXCR on the immunoSEQ multiplex PCR reads. This table has around 170,000 distinct CDR3 sequences, approximately 90% appearing once. The V call is TRBV29-1, the J call TRBJ2-7; D is undetermined. Specimen: CD4+ T cells from PBMCs. The TCR comes from a human donor in good health. For the CDR3, the DNA is TGCAGCGTTGGGCTGGGTCCGTGGGAGCAGTACTTC. This codes for CSVGLGPWEQYF.